Listed here are 24 T cell receptor beta chains from one sample, sequenced in a study of cytomegalovirus exposure and HLA in healthy donors. Measured with immunoSEQ multiplex PCR; TCRdb has only the in-frame clones, and not every one. The table records approximately 130,000 clones, 85% of them present only once. What was sequenced was PBMCs. All receptors come from a woman aged 25 to 39 in good health and CMV-seronegative.

Here the CDR3 reads CASSSPGHQNTEAFF. CDR3 sequence (DNA): TGCGCCAGCAGCTCACCGGGACATCAGAACACTGAAGCTTTCTTT. This sequence joins TRBV5-1 and TRBJ1-1, with D possibly being TRBD1 (6 bases). This CDR3 is built from 15 residues. Germline-derived CDR1 and CDR2 are SGHRS and YFSETQ. V lost 3 bases and J 1 base, leaving 13 bases between the germline ends.

This chain links TRBV2 with TRBJ2-7, with 9 bases aligning to TRBD1. Germline V lookup: CDR1 SNHLY, CDR2 FYNNEI. V lost 6 bases and J lost 2; bases outside the gene matches: 5. The CDR3 totals 14 residues. In nucleotides, the CDR3 is TGTGCCAGCAGGGGGACAGGGATTGCCTACGAGCAGTACTTC. Encoded protein: CASRGTGIAYEQYF.

CDR3 sequence reads: CASSWGRGTETQYF. CDR3 nucleotide sequence: TGTGCCAGCAGCTGGGGAAGGGGGACGGAGACCCAGTACTTC. V usage is TRBV5-6 and J usage is TRBJ2-5; D might be TRBD1 (6 bases). There are 14 residues in the CDR3. Trimming stripped 3 bases from V and 5 bases from J, with 14 bases between. Germline V gives CDR1 SGHDT, CDR2 YYEEEE.

As regards this clone: Relative to the germline gene, one junction end is altered; a read error may explain this. The chain links TRBV7-9 to TRBJ2-3; D is unresolved. The CDR3 spans 12 residues. The germline V gene has CDR1 SEHNR and CDR2 FQNEAQ (reference sequence). CDR3 residues: CASSLGTHTQYF. The DNA for the CDR3 is TGTGCCAGCTCCTTAGGCACACATACGCAGTATTTT. The full variable domain, with the rest looked up from reference TRBV7-9 and TRBJ2-3, is DTGVSQNPRHKITKRGQNVTFRCDPISEHNRLYWYRQTLGQGPEFLTYFQNEAQLEKSRLLSDRFSAERPKGSFSTLEIQRTEQGDSAMYLCASSLGTHTQYFGPGTRLTVL.

The chain has TRBV9 and TRBJ1-6; D is uncertain. V was clipped by 1 base and J by 8 bases, with 10 bases between them. CDR1 and CDR2 (germline): SGDLS, YYNGEE. The CDR3 consists of 14 residues. The CDR3 sequence: CASSVKRADSPLHF. The CDR3 DNA is TGTGCCAGCAGCGTAAAGAGGGCAGATTCACCCCTCCACTTT. Variable domain in full (rest from reference TRBV9 and TRBJ1-6): DSGVTQTPKHLITATGQRVTLRCSPRSGDLSVYWYQQSLDQGLQFLIQYYNGEERAKGNILERFSAQQFPDLHSELNLSSLELGDSALYFCASSVKRADSPLHFGNGTRLTVT.

The V and J genes are TRBV12-5 and TRBJ1-2; the D gene is possibly TRBD1 (5 bases). Germline V gives CDR1 LGHNT, CDR2 FRNRAP. The CDR3 consists of 14 residues. Deletions cut 0 bases from V and 8 bases from J, with 13 bases between. The CDR3 sequence: CASGLVQQGGGYTF. The CDR3 DNA follows: TGTGCTAGTGGTTTGGTACAGCAGGGTGGGGGCTACACCTTC.

V is TRBV11-3 and J is TRBJ1-2; 7 bases are shared with TRBD1. Germline V CDR1 and CDR2: SGHNT, YENEEA. With V trimmed by 5 bases and J by 5 bases, 2 bases remained unmatched. This CDR3 has 12 residues. CDR3 in DNA: TGTGCCAGCAGCAAGGGGGCATATGGCTACACCTTC. Residues: CASSKGAYGYTF.

This clone was seen just once. This rearrangement joins TRBV2 to TRBJ2-3, with D possibly matching TRBD2 (7 bases). Trimming took off 10 bases at V and 5 bases at J, with 28 bases between the two ends. The germline CDR1 and CDR2 sequences are SNHLY and FYNNEI. This CDR3 region has 17 residues. CDR3 protein: CATQTPVEGGLEDTQYF. For the CDR3, the DNA is TGTGCCACACAAACCCCAGTGGAGGGGGGGCTAGAAGATACGCAGTATTTT.

V usage is TRBV6-6 and J usage is TRBJ1-5, with 7 bases fitting TRBD1. Looked up from germline, CDR1 is MNHNY and CDR2 is SVGAGI (reference sequence). V lost 2 bases and J lost 9; bases outside the gene matches: 7. The length of the CDR3 is 14 residues. The CDR3 region is CASSYTGEVRPQHF. CDR3 sequence (DNA): TGTGCCAGCAGTTACACAGGGGAGGTGAGGCCCCAGCATTTT.

This clone came up a few times. The chain combines TRBV27 with TRBJ2-7, with D hard to call. The ends were cut back, 5 bases at V and 5 bases at J, with 10 bases in the middle. The CDR3 is 12 amino acids. The germline gives CDR1 MNHEY, CDR2 SMNVEV (reference sequence). CDR3 in amino acids: CASSPGSDEQYF. CDR3 nucleotide sequence: TGTGCCAGCAGTCCCGGGTCAGACGAGCAGTACTTC.

The J gene is TRBJ2-7, the V gene TRBV5-8; D uncertain. Germline-derived CDR1 and CDR2 are SGHTS and YDEGEE. Trimming stripped 0 bases from V and 0 bases from J, with 10 bases between. The CDR3 loop spans 15 amino acids. CDR3 region: CASSLGGLSSYEQYF. The CDR3, as DNA: TGTGCCAGCAGCTTGGGTGGCTTAAGCTCCTACGAGCAGTACTTC.

This clone occurred a few times. This chain connects TRBV14 to TRBJ1-1, with TRBD1 as a possible D gene (5 bases). Per the germline V gene, CDR1 is SGHDN and CDR2 is FVKESK. Trimming cost V 0 bases and J 5 bases, with 13 bases left between them. This CDR3 spans 15 amino acids. The CDR3 coding sequence is TGTGCCAGCAGCCAAGATCCCCAGGGAAAGACTGAAGCTTTCTTT. Translating it yields CASSQDPQGKTEAFF.

The chain joins TRBV18 to TRBJ2-7; 9 nucleotides match TRBD1. CDR1 is KGHSH and CDR2 is LQKENI in the germline V gene. CDR3 size: 17 residues. J lost 1 base, V lost 3 bases, and 10 bases had no gene match. The CDR3 sequence is CASSPGPGQGFSYEQYF. CDR3 coding DNA: TGTGCCAGCTCACCCGGGCCGGGACAGGGATTTTCCTACGAGCAGTACTTC.

The rearrangement joins TRBV9 to TRBJ2-2; 11 positions agree with TRBD2. The CDR3 extends over 15 amino acids. The germline V gene has CDR1 SGDLS and CDR2 YYNGEE. The junction had 4 bases not matched to a gene; V was cut back by 3 bases and J by 6 bases. CDR3 loop: CASSDSGGAAGELFF. The CDR3 DNA is TGTGCCAGCAGCGATAGCGGGGGGGCCGCCGGGGAGCTGTTTTTT.

As regards this clone: The DNA is left out, because the CDR3 cannot be placed on it with certainty; the CDR3 is given as TCRdb lists it. V usage is TRBV10-1 and J usage is TRBJ2-2; TRBD2 is the table's D call and was not checked against the DNA. The CDR3 spans 16 amino acids, including both terminal residues. The germline gives CDR1 WNHNN, CDR2 SYGVQD (reference sequence). The CDR3 region is CASSVPVSTNTGELFF.

In regard to this clone: Other DNA sequences in the sample encode the same CDR3. The chain uses TRBV5-1 and TRBJ2-7; the D is unclear. The length of the CDR3 is 14 residues. Trimming took 2 bases from V and 0 from J, leaving 9 bases between them. Germline-derived CDR1 and CDR2 are SGHRS and YFSETQ. Here the CDR3 reads CASSFTGSSYEQYF. In nucleotides, the CDR3 is TGCGCCAGCAGCTTTACGGGTAGCTCCTACGAGCAGTACTTC.

This clone was seen a few times. Other nucleotide sequences from this sample produce the same CDR3. The chain recombines TRBV6-5 with TRBJ1-1, with 7 bases aligning to TRBD1. The CDR3 runs 13 residues. Per the germline V gene, CDR1 is MNHEY and CDR2 is SVGAGI. Trimming took 7 bases from V and 1 from J; bases not matched to a gene: 3. This CDR3 reads CASTRTGNTEAFF. DNA for the CDR3: TGTGCCAGCACCAGGACAGGGAACACTGAAGCTTTCTTT.

The chain combines TRBV7-2 with TRBJ2-7; 8 nucleotides align to TRBD1. The CDR3 is made up of 15 amino acids. V shed 0 bases and J 6 bases; nucleotides not matched to a gene: 7. Germline V gene data show CDR1 as SGHTA and CDR2 as FQGNSA. CDR3 in amino acids: CASSLAGRTGLEQYF. DNA for the CDR3: TGTGCCAGCAGCTTAGCGGGGCGGACAGGGCTCGAGCAGTACTTC.

The chain joins TRBV7-2 to TRBJ2-1, with D unresolved. The length of the CDR3 is 12 residues. CDR1 is SGHTA and CDR2 is FQGNSA in the germline V gene. Trimming cost V 1 base and J 6 bases, with 4 bases left between them. CDR3: CASSLGVNEQFF. The DNA of the CDR3 is TGTGCCAGCAGCTTAGGAGTCAATGAGCAGTTCTTC.

V and J are TRBV2 and TRBJ2-3, with 10 nucleotides matching TRBD2. Germline loops: CDR1 SNHLY, CDR2 FYNNEI. The CDR3 is 14 residues long. Trimming removed 10 bases from V and 8 bases from J; junction bases left unmatched: 12. The CDR3 nucleotides read TGTGCCACCTCACAACTAGCGGGGTCAGGTACGCAGTATTTT. Translated: CATSQLAGSGTQYF.

V usage is TRBV7-6 and J usage is TRBJ2-7; 13 nucleotides align to TRBD2. Germline CDR1 is SGHVS and CDR2 is FNYEAQ. The junction had 3 bases not matched to a gene; V was cut back by 5 bases and J by 2 bases. This CDR3 comprises 15 residues. CDR3 DNA: TGTGCCAGCAGCATTACTAGCGGGGGGGCCTACGAGCAGTACTTC. This gives the protein CASSITSGGAYEQYF.

The rearrangement joins TRBV10-2 to TRBJ1-2; 7 nucleotides align to TRBD1. The germline CDR1 and CDR2 sequences are WSHSY and SAAADI. This CDR3 contains 12 residues. V lost 5 bases to trimming and J lost 8 bases; unmatched junction nucleotides: 5. In nucleotides, the CDR3 is TGCGCCAGCAGTAAGGGGGCAGGAGGCTACACCTTC. Amino acids: CASSKGAGGYTF.

The chain employs TRBV2 and TRBJ2-5; D is perhaps TRBD2 (6 bases). Germline lookup yields CDR1 SNHLY and CDR2 FYNNEI. CDR3 length: 15 amino acids. Trimming shortened V by 8 bases and J by 7 bases, and 23 bases separated the two germline ends. DNA for the CDR3: TGTGCCAGCCCTCGGTCACGGGAGCAAAGGGGGACCCAGTACTTC. It yields the protein CASPRSREQRGTQYF.

The rearrangement uses TRBV6-6 and TRBJ2-7; tentatively, D is TRBD1 (5 bases). The CDR3 consists of 14 residues. The germline V gene encodes CDR1 MNHNY and CDR2 SVGAGI (reference sequence). The ends were cut back, 7 bases at V and 3 bases at J, with 16 bases in the middle. CDR3 DNA sequence: TGTGCCAGCAAAAAATCAGGGAACGACTACGAGCAGTACTTC. This translates into CASKKSGNDYEQYF.